The source of this T cell receptor beta chain is a study of cytomegalovirus exposure and HLA in healthy donors. General study points: Later analysis associated a missense DCLRE1C variant with TCR beta V- and J-gene trimming. According to reports, the classifier identified cytomegalovirus status with high specificity and sensitivity. Available immune exposure information was restricted to CMV serostatus only. Per published accounts, TCR beta sequences correctly predicted the HLA-A and HLA-B alleles of most subjects.

Deletions cut 6 bases from V and 0 bases from J, with 20 bases between. Germline-derived CDR1 and CDR2 are MRHNA and SNTAGT. The CDR3 sequence is 18 residues long. On this clone: Its antigen is still unknown.

The study ran its PCR with 60 Vbeta and 13 Jbeta primers. This table comes from immunoSEQ multiplex PCR, and its TCRdb copy is limited to in-frame clones, with some not included. The top ten clones hold about 0.5% of a sample with some 160,000 clones, over 75% of them seen once. The source is a woman in her forties or fifties in good health and CMV-seronegative. Source material: PBMCs. The chain recombines TRBV6-4 with TRBJ2-2; TRBD2 might be the D (6 bases). The CDR3 loop is CASRETPGLIANTGELFF. The CDR3 DNA reads TGTGCCAGCAGGGAAACACCGGGACTGATAGCGAACACCGGGGAGCTGTTTTTT.